This T cell receptor (beta chain) was captured in a study of blood T cell repertoires in COVID-19. Assay used: immunoSEQ multiplex PCR; TCRdb lists only in-frame clones, some missing. Among approximately 170,000 clones listed, less than 90% were seen once. The CDR3 consists of 15 residues. Trimming removed 4 bases from V and 7 bases from J, with 17 bases in between. The germline V gene encodes CDR1 SGHTA and CDR2 FQGTGA. Sequencing was performed on PBMCs or T cells enriched from blood (not recorded which). The source is a woman in her fifties or sixties who had recovered from COVID-19. This rearrangement joins TRBV7-3 to TRBJ2-1, with D possibly TRBD2 on 5 matching bases. The CDR3 DNA reads as TGTGCCAGCAGCTGTCCCGGGGAGCCGGGTAATGAGCAGTTCTTC. Its protein product is CASSCPGEPGNEQFF.